These T cell receptor beta chains were read from a single sample in a study of Graves' ophthalmopathy and Graves' hyperthyroidism. Via MiXCR, TCRdb re-called the multiplex PCR reads, giving one row per CDR3 protein. The sample shows some 360,000 distinct CDR3 sequences, 17% of them seen only once. Input material: peripheral blood. These TCRs come from an adult woman with stable Graves' hyperthyroidism. Each CDR3 is given with its conserved first and last residue. Fields, in order: J gene, V gene, clone size, D gene, CDR3 DNA, CDR3 protein. A D gene is named only where the DNA matches it firmly. Clone size is shown for a subset of rows, as once, few, many or a class of expanded clone.

j_call: TRBJ2-7
v_call: TRBV6-1
clone_size: .
d_call: .
cdr3_nt: TGTGCCAGCGTCAGGGCGAGCTCCTACGAGCAGTACTTC
cdr3_aa: CASVRASSYEQYF

j_call: TRBJ1-2
v_call: TRBV12-3/TRBV12-4
clone_size: many
d_call: .
cdr3_nt: TGTGCCAGCAGTTGGGATTATGGCTACACCTTC
cdr3_aa: CASSWDYGYTF

j_call: TRBJ2-7
v_call: TRBV27
clone_size: many
d_call: TRBD2
cdr3_nt: TGTGCCAGCAGTTTAAGACTAGCGGGAGCGAGCTCCTCCTACGAGCAGTACTTC
cdr3_aa: CASSLRLAGASSSYEQYF

j_call: TRBJ2-4
v_call: TRBV28
clone_size: many
d_call: .
cdr3_nt: TGTGCCAGCAGTTCCCGACAAAGACAAAACATTCAGTACTTC
cdr3_aa: CASSSRQRQNIQYF

j_call: TRBJ2-7
v_call: TRBV7-8
clone_size: .
d_call: .
cdr3_nt: TGTGCCAGCAGCTTCAGGGGGGGGCAGGGGGCTAAGGAGCAGTACTTC
cdr3_aa: CASSFRGGQGAKEQYF

j_call: TRBJ2-6
v_call: TRBV7-2
clone_size: many
d_call: TRBD1
cdr3_nt: TGTGCCAGCAGCTTGAGACCGGGACAGGGGGCGCCTGGGGCCAACGTCCTGACTTTC
cdr3_aa: CASSLRPGQGAPGANVLTF

j_call: TRBJ1-5
v_call: TRBV28
clone_size: many
d_call: .
cdr3_nt: TGTGCCAGCAGTTTAATTTACGGCAATCAGCCCCAGCGTTTT
cdr3_aa: CASSLIYGNQPQRF

j_call: TRBJ2-7
v_call: TRBV11-1
clone_size: many
d_call: TRBD1
cdr3_nt: TGTGCCAGCAGCGGACCGGGACAGGTTTCCGCCGAGCAGTACTTC
cdr3_aa: CASSGPGQVSAEQYF

j_call: TRBJ2-7
v_call: TRBV5-6
clone_size: many
d_call: .
cdr3_nt: TGTGCCAGCAGTCCGATGAGAGGAGAGCAGTACTTC
cdr3_aa: CASSPMRGEQYF

j_call: TRBJ2-5
v_call: TRBV28
clone_size: many
d_call: .
cdr3_nt: TGTGCCAGCAGTTTTGGGGCAGGGCAGAAAGAGACCCAGTACTTC
cdr3_aa: CASSFGAGQKETQYF

j_call: TRBJ2-7
v_call: TRBV28
clone_size: many
d_call: .
cdr3_nt: TGTGCCAGCAGTTTTTCCGTCGGTGTTTACTACGAGCAGTACTTC
cdr3_aa: CASSFSVGVYYEQYF

j_call: TRBJ1-5
v_call: TRBV7-2
clone_size: many
d_call: .
cdr3_nt: TGTGCCAGCAGCTTAGAGCAGCAGGGGCAGCCCCAGCATTTT
cdr3_aa: CASSLEQQGQPQHF

j_call: TRBJ2-5
v_call: TRBV9
clone_size: many
d_call: .
cdr3_nt: TGTGCCAGCAGCGTAGCTTGGGGGGCCCAAGAGACCCAGTACTTC
cdr3_aa: CASSVAWGAQETQYF

j_call: TRBJ2-1
v_call: TRBV6-5
clone_size: many
d_call: .
cdr3_nt: TGTGCCAGCAGTTCCCTCGGGATTAGCTCCTACAATGAGCAGTTCTTC
cdr3_aa: CASSSLGISSYNEQFF

j_call: TRBJ1-2
v_call: TRBV12-3/TRBV12-4
clone_size: .
d_call: .
cdr3_nt: TGTGCCAGCAACGTACAGGGATTCTATGGCTACACCTTC
cdr3_aa: CASNVQGFYGYTF

j_call: TRBJ1-1
v_call: TRBV9
clone_size: .
d_call: .
cdr3_nt: TGTGCCAGCAGCGTAGAACAAGGGGCGTCTGAAGCTTTCTTT
cdr3_aa: CASSVEQGASEAFF

j_call: TRBJ1-5
v_call: TRBV11-1
clone_size: many
d_call: TRBD1
cdr3_nt: TGTGCCAGCAGCTATCCGGGACAGAGGAATCAGCCCCAGCATTTT
cdr3_aa: CASSYPGQRNQPQHF

j_call: TRBJ1-5
v_call: TRBV19
clone_size: many
d_call: .
cdr3_nt: TGTGCCAGTAGTATGGGCGGCAATCAGCCCCAGCATTTT
cdr3_aa: CASSMGGNQPQHF

j_call: TRBJ1-1
v_call: TRBV2
clone_size: many
d_call: .
cdr3_nt: TGTGCCAGCAGCTTAACGACCGGAACTGAAGCTTTCTTT
cdr3_aa: CASSLTTGTEAFF

j_call: TRBJ1-1
v_call: TRBV12-3/TRBV12-4
clone_size: .
d_call: TRBD1
cdr3_nt: TGTGCCAGCAGTTACCGGGACAGGGGGTTCACTGAAGCTTTCTTT
cdr3_aa: CASSYRDRGFTEAFF

j_call: TRBJ1-1
v_call: TRBV10-2
clone_size: .
d_call: .
cdr3_nt: TGCGCCAGCTCGACGGGGACGAACACTGAAGCTTTCTTT
cdr3_aa: CASSTGTNTEAFF

j_call: TRBJ2-5
v_call: TRBV4-1
clone_size: many
d_call: TRBD1
cdr3_nt: TGCGCCAGCAGCCAATGGACAGGGGAGGGAGAGACCCAGTACTTC
cdr3_aa: CASSQWTGEGETQYF

j_call: TRBJ1-2
v_call: TRBV27
clone_size: many
d_call: .
cdr3_nt: TGTGCCAGCAGTCCGAGGAGCTCTAACTATGGCTACACCTTC
cdr3_aa: CASSPRSSNYGYTF

j_call: TRBJ1-1
v_call: TRBV12-3/TRBV12-4
clone_size: many
d_call: .
cdr3_nt: TGTGCCAGCAGTGGGGGAGGAACTGAAGCTTTCTTT
cdr3_aa: CASSGGGTEAFF

j_call: TRBJ2-5
v_call: TRBV12-3/TRBV12-4
clone_size: .
d_call: .
cdr3_nt: TGTGCCACCAGTGATTTGCCACAGGGTTGGGGGCAAGAGACCCAGTACTTC
cdr3_aa: CATSDLPQGWGQETQYF

j_call: TRBJ2-5
v_call: TRBV5-1
clone_size: few
d_call: .
cdr3_nt: TGCGCCAGCAGCTTGTCGGGATATGAGACCCAGTACTTC
cdr3_aa: CASSLSGYETQYF

j_call: TRBJ2-3
v_call: TRBV27
clone_size: many
d_call: .
cdr3_nt: TGTGCCAGCAGTTTGGTTCTCACAGATACGCAGTATTTT
cdr3_aa: CASSLVLTDTQYF

j_call: TRBJ1-5
v_call: TRBV6-1
clone_size: few
d_call: .
cdr3_nt: TGTGCCAGCAGTGCCACCGGTCCCAATCAGCCCCAGCATTTT
cdr3_aa: CASSATGPNQPQHF

j_call: TRBJ2-7
v_call: TRBV12-3/TRBV12-4
clone_size: many
d_call: TRBD1
cdr3_nt: TGTGCCAGTAGTCAAGGACAGGGGGCGTCCTACGAGCAGTACTTC
cdr3_aa: CASSQGQGASYEQYF

j_call: TRBJ1-1
v_call: TRBV19
clone_size: many
d_call: .
cdr3_nt: TGTGCCAGTAGCGGCAGCATTAACACTGAAGCTTTCTTT
cdr3_aa: CASSGSINTEAFF

j_call: TRBJ1-1
v_call: TRBV5-1
clone_size: .
d_call: .
cdr3_nt: TGCGCCAGCAGCTTTTATACCTTGGGGGGGAACACTGAAGCTTGCTTT
cdr3_aa: CASSFYTLGGNTEACF

j_call: TRBJ2-2
v_call: TRBV7-3
clone_size: .
d_call: .
cdr3_nt: TGTGCCAGCAGCTTACGGGACGGGGAGCTGTTTTTT
cdr3_aa: CASSLRDGELFF

j_call: TRBJ1-2
v_call: TRBV7-9
clone_size: many
d_call: TRBD1
cdr3_nt: TGTGCCAGCAGCTCACGGACAGGGTACCCTGGCTACACCTTC
cdr3_aa: CASSSRTGYPGYTF

j_call: TRBJ1-2
v_call: TRBV12-3/TRBV12-4
clone_size: many
d_call: .
cdr3_nt: TGTGCCAGCAAGAAGAGACAGGATCCCAACTATGGCTACACCTTC
cdr3_aa: CASKKRQDPNYGYTF

j_call: TRBJ2-7
v_call: TRBV28
clone_size: .
d_call: .
cdr3_nt: TGTGCCAGCAGTTTATTATCAGGTCGGGCAGGGAGGTCCGAGCAGTACTTC
cdr3_aa: CASSLLSGRAGRSEQYF